The 15 T cell receptor beta chains presented below share a single source sample, sequenced in a study of siplizumab effects on memory and regulatory T cells (dated by TCRdb to about 2019). The receptor library was made with the immunoSEQ multiplex PCR assay. TCRdb retrieved this table from immuneACCESS and kept in-frame rearrangements only. Not all clones are present; in checked studies, unresolved V genes account for under half, and no reason is known for the remainder. The sample yields 90,000 to 120,000 clones; roughly 93% were counted once. Of the sample, 0.62% falls within the top ten clones. The sequenced material came from Tregs sorted from blood. Receptor source: a human donor in good health.

The chain combines TRBV12-5 with TRBJ2-2; 7 nucleotides line up with TRBD2. The J segment lost 6 bases and the V segment lost 2 bases, leaving 9 bases of the junction unmatched. Per the germline V gene, CDR1 is LGHNT and CDR2 is FRNRAP. This CDR3 contains 16 residues. For the CDR3, the DNA is TGTGCTAGTGGTTTGACCGGCGGGAGAATGGCCGGGGAGCTGTTTTTT. Translation gives CASGLTGGRMAGELFF. Full variable domain (rest looked up from reference TRBV12-5 and TRBJ2-2): DARVTQTPRHKVTEMGQEVTMRCQPILGHNTVFWYRQTMMQGLELLAYFRNRAPLDDSGMPKDRFSAEMPDATLATLKIQPSEPRDSAVYFCASGLTGGRMAGELFFGEGSRLTVL.

This rearrangement joins TRBV18 to TRBJ1-1; 7 bases match TRBD1. The length of the CDR3 is 15 residues. Germline loops: CDR1 KGHSH, CDR2 LQKENI. The V and J ends lost 5 bases and 3 bases, in that order; junction bases with no gene match: 9. CDR3 coding DNA: TGTGCCAGCTCAATCACCGGTGGGACAGACACTGAAGCTTTCTTT. Protein sequence: CASSITGGTDTEAFF.

The rearrangement uses TRBV25-1 and TRBJ2-7, with 10 positions matching TRBD2. This CDR3 has 13 amino acids. Germline CDR1 is MGHDK and CDR2 is SYGVNS. With 4 bases clipped from V and 6 bases from J, the junction kept 3 bases outside the gene matches. This CDR3 reads CASSGVAGGEQYF. The CDR3 DNA is TGTGCCAGCAGTGGGGTAGCGGGAGGCGAGCAGTACTTC.

The chain recombines TRBV28 with TRBJ1-5; tentatively, D is TRBD1 (5 bases). The germline V and J ends were trimmed by 5 bases and 7 bases, with 21 bases remaining between them. The CDR3 runs to 16 residues. Germline loops: CDR1 MDHEN, CDR2 SYDVKM. The CDR3 region is CASSPTRGGASQPQHF. CDR3 nucleotides: TGTGCCAGCAGTCCCACCCGGGGAGGGGCTAGCCAGCCCCAGCATTTT.

The chain is built from TRBV27 and TRBJ2-6; D ambiguous. Deletions cut 3 bases from V and 4 bases from J, with 16 bases between. The CDR3 extends over 17 amino acids. CDR1 is MNHEY and CDR2 is SMNVEV in the germline V gene (reference sequence). The CDR3 here is CASSLSSQVSGANVLTF. CDR3 nucleotides: TGTGCCAGCAGTTTGTCATCCCAAGTGTCCGGGGCCAACGTCCTGACTTTC.

The rearrangement joins TRBV18 to TRBJ1-1, with 10 positions matching TRBD1. The germline gives CDR1 KGHSH, CDR2 LQKENI. CDR3 length: 16 residues. V lost 4 bases, J lost 0 bases, and 5 bases stayed unmatched. CDR3 in DNA: TGTGCCAGCTCACGGGACAGGGGAGTTATGAACACTGAAGCTTTCTTT. Its translation: CASSRDRGVMNTEAFF.

This chain links TRBV29-1 with TRBJ1-5; 8 bases fit TRBD1. The CDR3 runs 14 residues. Germline CDR1 is SQVTM and CDR2 is ANQGSEA. Trimming at V came to 6 bases and at J to 2 bases, leaving 6 bases not matched to a gene. This chain's CDR3 is CSVGDRFGNQPQHF. Here the CDR3 DNA reads TGCAGCGTGGGGGACAGGTTTGGCAATCAGCCCCAGCATTTT.

The chain couples TRBV9 to TRBJ2-5; 14 nucleotides line up with TRBD2. CDR1 and CDR2 from the germline V gene are SGDLS and YYNGEE. The CDR3 spans 17 residues. The trim removed 3 bases at V and 4 bases at J, leaving 8 bases unmatched. The CDR3 region is CASSDGPGLAGVETQYF. The CDR3 DNA follows: TGTGCCAGCAGCGACGGCCCGGGACTAGCGGGAGTAGAGACCCAGTACTTC.

This clone came up a few times. The V call is TRBV9, the J call TRBJ1-2; unclear D gene. Looked up from germline, CDR1 is SGDLS and CDR2 is YYNGEE. V shed 3 bases and J shed 8 bases, with 14 bases lying between them. This CDR3 comprises 13 residues. CDR3 bases: TGTGCCAGCAGCGCTGGATCAACCGACGGCTACACCTTC. Translating gives CASSAGSTDGYTF.

The chain links TRBV6-1 to TRBJ1-4; D may be TRBD1 (6 bases). The CDR3 consists of 17 residues. Germline CDR1 is MNHNS and CDR2 is SASEGT. V lost 0 bases to trimming and J lost 4 bases, with 15 bases between them. This CDR3 reads CASSEAPLGAVNEKLFF. Written as DNA, the CDR3 is TGTGCCAGCAGTGAAGCCCCTTTGGGGGCAGTTAATGAAAAACTGTTTTTT.

The rearrangement uses TRBV7-9 and TRBJ2-1, with no clear D. The CDR3 covers 15 residues. V lost 5 bases and J 2 bases, leaving 13 bases between the germline ends. CDR1 and CDR2 from the germline V gene are SEHNR and FQNEAQ (reference sequence). CDR3 DNA: TGTGCCAGCAGCCCCATAGCCAACCCCTACAATGAGCAGTTCTTC. This sequence encodes CASSPIANPYNEQFF.

A remark on this clone: Germline and junction disagree at one end, which may indicate a read error. The same CDR3 can be traced to other DNA sequences in this sample. The chain joins TRBV5-1 to TRBJ2-7, with 7 bases aligning to TRBD1. CDR3 length equals 15 residues. CDR1 SGHRS and CDR2 YFSETQ come from the germline V gene. As DNA, the CDR3 is TGTGCCAGCAGCTTTTTCGAGACAGGGAGCTACGAGCAGTACTTC. It specifies CASSFFETGSYEQYF. Looking up the rest from reference TRBV5-1 and TRBJ2-7 gives the full variable domain: KAGVTQTPRYLIKTRGQQVTLSCSPISGHRSVSWYQQTPGQGLQFLFEYFSETQRNKGNFPGRFSGRQFSNSRSEMNVSTLELGDSALYLCASSFFETGSYEQYFGPGTRLTVT.

The rearrangement uses TRBV4-1 and TRBJ1-1; no definite D call. The CDR3 sequence is 15 residues long. Germline V gene sequence: CDR1 MGHRA, CDR2 YSYEKL. V gave up 0 bases and J gave up 11 bases, with 19 bases separating them. In nucleotides, the CDR3 is TGCGCCAGCAGCCAAGAGGGTCAGGCTTGGCGGTTGGCTTTCTTT. As protein: CASSQEGQAWRLAFF.

This clone was counted a single time. The chain carries TRBV6-6 and TRBJ1-5; D is possibly TRBD1 (6 bases). The CDR3 has 14 residues. V was trimmed by 5 bases and J by 7 bases, leaving 15 bases between them. Germline CDR1 MNHNY, CDR2 SVGAGI (reference sequence). The CDR3 DNA is TGTGCCAGCAGTCCACAGGGTTACAGCCAGCCCCAGCATTTT. It is translated as CASSPQGYSQPQHF.

This clone was recorded only once. J is TRBJ2-4 and V is TRBV5-4; 8 bases line up with TRBD1. The CDR3 loop spans 15 amino acids. The germline V gene encodes CDR1 SGHNT and CDR2 YYREEE (reference sequence). V was pared by 4 bases and J by 5 bases, with 8 bases of the junction left unmatched. The CDR3 DNA is TGTGCCAGCAGCCTCCGGGACAGGCAAGAAAACATTCAGTACTTC. It translates to CASSLRDRQENIQYF.